The 9 T cell receptor beta chains below were found in one sample sequenced in a study of cytomegalovirus exposure and HLA in healthy donors. TCRdb keeps only in-frame clones here, not all; method: immunoSEQ multiplex PCR. This table has about 79,000 clones, over 85% appearing once. Specimen: PBMCs. These receptor sequences come from a woman in her twenties or thirties in good health and CMV-seronegative.

CDR3 bases: TGTGCCAGCACCCAAGGAGGTAGCTATGGCTACACCTTC. This codes for CASTQGGSYGYTF. V usage is TRBV27 and J usage is TRBJ1-2; D not resolved. V shed 7 bases and J shed 4 bases, with 13 bases lying between them. CDR3 length equals 13 residues. The germline V gene encodes CDR1 MNHEY and CDR2 SMNVEV (reference sequence).

The chain employs TRBV28 and TRBJ1-2; the D gene is possibly TRBD1 (6 bases). Germline loops: CDR1 MDHEN, CDR2 SYDVKM. CDR3 length: 17 amino acids. V lost 7 bases and J lost 0, with 21 bases in between. DNA for the CDR3: TGTGCCAGCACACTACACCCCGGGACACTTACTAACTATGGCTACACCTTC. Translated: CASTLHPGTLTNYGYTF.

The chain combines TRBV9 with TRBJ1-1; no firm D call. The germline gives CDR1 SGDLS, CDR2 YYNGEE. The length of the CDR3 is 14 residues. The V end lost 2 bases, the J end lost 0 bases, and 8 bases lay between the germline ends. DNA of the CDR3: TGTGCCAGCAGCGTTGGACTGATGAACACTGAAGCTTTCTTT. It codes for CASSVGLMNTEAFF.

The rearrangement uses TRBV5-6 and TRBJ1-2; 9 bases map to TRBD1. The CDR3 consists of 15 residues. Germline assignment: CDR1 SGHDT and CDR2 YYEEEE. Trimming removed 3 bases from V and 8 bases from J; junction bases left unmatched: 11. The CDR3: CASSWDRDAWEGYTF. For the CDR3, the DNA is TGTGCCAGCAGCTGGGACAGGGACGCATGGGAGGGCTACACCTTC.

The V call is TRBV7-2, the J call TRBJ2-7; 7 bases agree with TRBD1. The CDR3 sequence is 16 residues long. The germline gives CDR1 SGHTA, CDR2 FQGNSA. The V segment lost 5 bases and the J segment 4 bases; nucleotides outside the gene matches: 14. CDR3 DNA: TGTGCCAGCAGCCTCGGTCCCGGGACAGAGAGTTACGAGCAGTACTTC. Translating gives CASSLGPGTESYEQYF.

J is TRBJ2-1 and V is TRBV4-3; tentatively, D is TRBD1 (6 bases). Germline V gene lookup returns CDR1 LGHNA and CDR2 YSLEER. The V and J ends lost 4 bases and 6 bases respectively, with 13 bases between them. The CDR3 is 14 residues long. The CDR3 reads CASSRLQGSNEQFF. The CDR3, as DNA: TGCGCCAGCAGCCGCTTACAGGGTTCCAATGAGCAGTTCTTC.

This chain uses TRBV4-3 with TRBJ2-1; 14 positions match TRBD2. Germline CDR1 reads LGHNA; CDR2 reads YSLEER. The CDR3 consists of 17 residues. The J segment lost 11 bases and the V segment lost 4 bases, leaving 13 bases of the junction unmatched. The CDR3 nucleotides read TGCGCCAGCAGCCGGATAACCGGGACTAGCGGGGGTGGGAAGCAGTTCTTC. This codes for CASSRITGTSGGGKQFF.

The J gene is TRBJ2-1, the V gene TRBV18; 12 bases line up with TRBD2. CDR1 and CDR2 from the germline V gene are KGHSH and LQKENI. CDR3 length equals 19 residues. The V and J ends lost 3 bases and 0 bases, in that order; junction bases with no gene match: 9. The CDR3 nucleotides are TGTGCCAGCTCACCTCTTCTAGCGGGAGGGACAAGCTCCTACAATGAGCAGTTCTTC. Translation gives CASSPLLAGGTSSYNEQFF. Combining the CDR3 with reference TRBV18 and TRBJ2-1 gives the whole variable domain NAGVMQNPRHLVRRRGQEARLRCSPMKGHSHVYWYRQLPEEGLKFMVYLQKENIIDESGMPKERFSAEFPKEGPSILRIQQVVRGDSAAYFCASSPLLAGGTSSYNEQFFGPGTRLTVL.

The genes are TRBV4-3 and TRBJ1-6, with a weak D call TRBD1 (6 bases). The germline CDR1 and CDR2 sequences are LGHNA and YSLEER. With 2 bases removed from V and 6 bases from J, the gap between germline ends came to 11 bases. This CDR3 region has 15 residues. The CDR3 spells CASSQYRVGNSPLHF. CDR3 sequence (DNA): TGCGCCAGCAGCCAATACAGGGTCGGTAATTCACCCCTCCACTTT.